This T cell receptor beta chain was observed in a study of blood T cell repertoires in COVID-19. Recruitment covered roughly 24 US areas and drew participants whose ages spanned roughly 18 to 100 years. Repertoires were generated with immunoSEQ multiplex PCR, while TCRdb's copy carries only in-frame clones and drops some. This table has 150,000 to 200,000 clones, approximately 92% appearing once. V was clipped by 0 bases and J by 2 bases, with 22 bases between them. The CDR3 consists of 19 residues. Germline loops: CDR1 SGHAT, CDR2 FQNNGV. The receptor was derived from a woman aged 40-49 years with acute COVID-19. The sequenced sample consisted of PBMCs or T cells enriched from blood (not recorded which). This chain uses TRBV11-2 with TRBJ2-5, with D tentatively TRBD2 (5 bases). The chain's CDR3 is CASSLDKKAGGPIQETQYF. The CDR3 coding sequence is TGTGCCAGCAGCTTAGATAAAAAGGCGGGCGGTCCCATACAAGAGACCCAGTACTTC.